A selection of T cell receptor beta chains follows, all from one sample in a study of T cell changes during pregnancy in multiple sclerosis. Here immunoSEQ multiplex PCR was the method, and the copy in TCRdb shows in-frame clones only, minus some. The table includes about 40,000 clones, just over 90% detected once. The sequencing sample was made of PBMCs (not recorded whether the cells were cultured). The origin of the receptors is a female donor with multiple sclerosis, enrolled in a pregnancy study. Each CDR3 is given with its conserved first and last residue. The D gene is left open where the match is weak.

v_gene	j_gene	d_gene	CDR3aa	CDR3nt
TRBV28	TRBJ1-1	.	CASTRQGPNTEAFF	TGTGCCAGCACTCGGCAGGGGCCGAACACTGAAGCTTTCTTT
TRBV10-1	TRBJ2-7	.	CASSGTPRYEQYF	TGCGCCAGCAGTGGGACACCAAGGTACGAGCAGTACTTC
TRBV4-3	TRBJ1-1	.	CASSQDRVADTEAFF	TGCGCCAGCAGCCAAGACCGGGTAGCCGACACTGAAGCTTTCTTT
TRBV7-2	TRBJ1-2	.	CASSLVAGDYGYTF	TGTGCCAGCAGCTTAGTTGCAGGGGACTATGGCTACACCTTC
TRBV7-2	TRBJ2-5	TRBD2	CASSLEAGARETQYF	TGTGCCAGCAGCTTAGAAGCGGGAGCCCGAGAGACCCAGTACTTC
TRBV7-2	TRBJ2-2	TRBD1	CASSLGQGASTGELFF	TGTGCCAGCAGCCTCGGACAGGGGGCTAGTACCGGGGAGCTGTTTTTT
TRBV2	TRBJ1-2	TRBD1	CASSGTDYGYTF	TGTGCCAGCAGCGGGACAGACTATGGCTACACCTTC
TRBV12-5	TRBJ2-7	.	CASGLPDPAPYEQYF	TGTGCTAGTGGTTTACCAGACCCTGCCCCCTACGAGCAGTACTTC
TRBV11-2	TRBJ1-3	.	CASSLNALGGNTIYF	TGTGCCAGCAGCCTAAACGCGCTCGGTGGAAACACCATATATTTT
TRBV11-1	TRBJ2-4	TRBD2	CASASGNIQYF	TGTGCCAGCGCTAGCGGGAACATTCAGTACTTC